Below, 14 T cell receptor beta chains from the same sample are listed, as sequenced in a study of control samples from healthy donors and cancer patients. Only in-frame clones appear in the TCRdb table, and some are missing; sequencing was by immunoSEQ multiplex PCR. The table shows some 130,000 clones, with roughly 90% occurring only once. Sequenced input: blood. The receptors come from a woman aged 45-65 years in good health.

J is TRBJ2-1 and V is TRBV7-9; 12 nucleotides line up with TRBD2. The CDR3 has 16 residues. In germline, CDR1 is SEHNR, CDR2 FQNEAQ (reference sequence). Unmatched junction bases numbered 7, after V lost 5 bases and J lost 5 bases. The CDR3 here is CASSELAGGSNNEQFF. The CDR3 coding sequence is TGTGCCAGCAGCGAGCTAGCGGGGGGGTCCAACAATGAGCAGTTCTTC. Looking up the rest from reference TRBV7-9 and TRBJ2-1 gives the full variable domain: DTGVSQNPRHKITKRGQNVTFRCDPISEHNRLYWYRQTLGQGPEFLTYFQNEAQLEKSRLLSDRFSAERPKGSFSTLEIQRTEQGDSAMYLCASSELAGGSNNEQFFGPGTRLTVL.

This clone was observed a single time. J is TRBJ1-1 and V is TRBV7-9; D not resolved. Germline-derived CDR1 and CDR2 are SEHNR and FQNEAQ (reference sequence). This CDR3 region has 14 residues. Between the trimmed V and J ends, which lost 1 base and 5 bases, there was a span of 11 bases. The chain's CDR3 is CASSLVIAGTEAFF. CDR3 nucleotide sequence: TGTGCCAGCAGCTTAGTAATTGCGGGGACTGAAGCTTTCTTT.

This chain uses TRBV24-1 with TRBJ2-7; D unresolved. Germline lookup yields CDR1 KGHDR and CDR2 SFDVKD. The ends were cut back, 12 bases at V and 3 bases at J, with 17 bases in the middle. This CDR3 has 13 amino acids. This CDR3 is CAFSEGPNYEQYF. CDR3 coding DNA: TGTGCCTTTTCGGAAGGACCTAACTACGAGCAGTACTTC.

CDR3 nucleotide sequence: TGTGCCACCAGCAAGTCTCCCCCAGATACGCAGTATTTT. Translation gives CATSKSPPDTQYF. V usage is TRBV15 and J usage is TRBJ2-3; D call uncertain. Deletions cut 4 bases from V and 4 bases from J, with 9 bases between. This CDR3 has 13 residues. CDR1 is LNHNV, CDR2 YYDKDF, per germline (reference sequence). The full variable domain, rest sourced from reference TRBV15 and TRBJ2-3, is DAMVIQNPRYQVTQFGKPVTLSCSQTLNHNVMYWYQQKSSQAPKLLFHYYDKDFNNEADTPDNFQSRRPNTSFCFLDIRSPGLGDTAMYLCATSKSPPDTQYFGPGTRLTVL.

There are a few counts of this clone. This CDR3 is also generated by other DNA sequences in the sample. This rearrangement joins TRBV5-1 to TRBJ1-2, with TRBD1 matching 7 bases. Germline V gene sequence: CDR1 SGHRS, CDR2 YFSETQ. V lost 0 bases, J lost 4 bases, and 0 bases stayed unmatched. CDR3 size: 13 residues. CDR3 protein: CASSLDRGYGYTF. In DNA form, the CDR3 reads TGCGCCAGCAGCTTGGACAGGGGCTATGGCTACACCTTC.

In its sample, this clone was seen once. The chain couples TRBV11-2 to TRBJ1-4, with 7 bases fitting TRBD1. After removal of 6 bases from V and 8 bases from J, the junction contained 12 bases not matched to a gene. The germline CDR1 and CDR2 sequences are SGHAT and FQNNGV. The CDR3 spans 15 residues. The CDR3 nucleotides are TGTGCCAGCAGTACATACAGGGGTAATAGGGAAAAACTGTTTTTT. This encodes CASSTYRGNREKLFF. The full variable domain, in which reference TRBV11-2 and TRBJ1-4 provide the parts outside the CDR3, is EAGVAQSPRYKIIEKRQSVAFWCNPISGHATLYWYQQILGQGPKLLIQFQNNGVVDDSQLPKDRFSAERLKGVDSTLKIQPAKLEDSAVYLCASSTYRGNREKLFFGSGTQLSVL.

The chain's CDR3 is CASLTSTAWPTDTQYF. For the CDR3, the DNA is TGTGCCAGCCTGACTAGCACGGCTTGGCCCACAGATACGCAGTATTTT. The genes are TRBV2 and TRBJ2-3; TRBD2 matches at 7 bases. Germline V gene data show CDR1 as SNHLY and CDR2 as FYNNEI. Trimming cost V 8 bases and J 2 bases; bases outside gene matches: 13. The CDR3 is 16 amino acids. The variable domain in full, with the rest retrieved from reference TRBV2 and TRBJ2-3, is EPEVTQTPSHQVTQMGQEVILRCVPISNHLYFYWYRQILGQKVEFLVSFYNNEISEKSEIFDDQFSVERPDGSNFTLKIRSTKLEDSAMYFCASLTSTAWPTDTQYFGPGTRLTVL.

The chain employs TRBV10-1 and TRBJ2-3, with 7 bases lining up with TRBD2. V dropped 1 base and J dropped 6; count of bases not matched to a gene: 10. Germline CDR1 is WNHNN and CDR2 is SYGVQD (reference sequence). This CDR3 region has 16 residues. The CDR3 DNA sequence: TGCGCCAGCAGTGAGTTGGGGGGAGGGCCGTTGGATACGCAGTATTTT. Encoded protein: CASSELGGGPLDTQYF.

The V and J genes are TRBV7-6 and TRBJ1-3; D unresolved. The V gene's germline CDR1 is SGHVS and CDR2 FNYEAQ. V gave up 5 bases and J gave up 0 bases, with 11 bases separating them. This CDR3 has 15 residues. CDR3 in DNA: TGTGCCAGCAGCCCCACAGACATCTCTGGAAACACCATATATTTT. Protein product: CASSPTDISGNTIYF.

This chain links TRBV9 with TRBJ2-5; 9 bases map to TRBD1. J was trimmed by 6 bases and V by 0 bases; bases with no gene match: 15. Germline V gives CDR1 SGDLS, CDR2 YYNGEE. The CDR3 spans 18 residues. CDR3 protein: CASSVGAPGQGLLKTQYF. DNA for the CDR3: TGTGCCAGCAGCGTAGGGGCCCCGGGACAGGGATTGTTGAAGACCCAGTACTTC.

This clone showed up just once. V gene TRBV11-2 combines with J gene TRBJ2-7; 13 bases line up with TRBD2. V lost 0 bases to trimming and J lost 2 bases; unmatched junction nucleotides: 1. This CDR3 is built from 16 residues. The germline V gene encodes CDR1 SGHAT and CDR2 FQNNGV. CDR3 in amino acids: CASSLEGTSGTYEQYF. The CDR3 bases are TGTGCCAGCAGCTTAGAGGGGACTAGCGGGACCTACGAGCAGTACTTC.

The chain is built from TRBV19 and TRBJ2-2, with TRBD1 matching 7 bases. With 5 bases clipped from V and 5 bases from J, the junction kept 11 bases outside the gene matches. Germline CDR1 is LNHDA and CDR2 is SQIVND (reference sequence). This CDR3 has 16 residues. Here the CDR3 reads CASSLTPGQTTGELFF. The CDR3 nucleotides are TGTGCCAGTAGTTTAACCCCGGGACAGACGACCGGGGAGCTGTTTTTT. The full variable domain, completed using reference TRBV19 and TRBJ2-2, is DGGITQSPKYLFRKEGQNVTLSCEQNLNHDAMYWYRQDPGQGLRLIYYSQIVNDFQKGDIAEGYSVSREKKESFPLTVTSAQKNPTAFYLCASSLTPGQTTGELFFGEGSRLTVL.

The V and J genes are TRBV19 and TRBJ1-2, with 8 bases matching TRBD1. CDR3 length equals 13 residues. Germline V gene data show CDR1 as LNHDA and CDR2 as SQIVND (reference sequence). With 5 bases clipped from V and 8 bases from J, the junction kept 7 bases outside the gene matches. For the CDR3, the DNA is TGTGCCAGTAGTCCGGGACAGGCTAGAGGCTACACCTTC. This gives the protein CASSPGQARGYTF.

This sequence joins TRBV5-1 and TRBJ2-1; TRBD2 matches at 13 bases. CDR1 is SGHRS, CDR2 YFSETQ, per germline. The V segment lost 2 bases and the J segment 7 bases; nucleotides outside the gene matches: 6. This CDR3 is built from 16 residues. As DNA, the CDR3 is TGCGCCAGCAGCTTAGGGACTAGCGGGATTGGTAATGAGCAGTTCTTC. This sequence encodes CASSLGTSGIGNEQFF.